The 15 T cell receptor beta chains reported below all come from one sample, sequenced in a study of shared clonotypes between healthy human individuals. TCRdb keeps only in-frame clones here, not all; method: immunoSEQ multiplex PCR. The table includes some 2,000,000 clones, approximately 94% detected once. The sequenced sample was naive CD4+ T cells sorted from blood. Subset: CD45RA+ positively selected. The receptors stem from a young man in good health.

This clone has just one count. The chain has TRBV7-9 and TRBJ2-1, with no clear D. Deletions cut 2 bases from V and 14 bases from J, with 13 bases between. Germline CDR1 reads SEHNR; CDR2 reads FQNEAQ (reference sequence). The CDR3 sequence is 12 residues long. CDR3 sequence reads: CASSLPRALKFF. In nucleotides, the CDR3 is TGTGCCAGCAGCTTACCCCGGGCCTTAAAGTTCTTC.

The CDR3 DNA reads as TGCGCCAGCAGCTTATCAGGGCCTGACACTGAAGCTTTCTTT. Amino acids: CASSLSGPDTEAFF. The rearrangement links TRBV5-1 to TRBJ1-1, with D tentatively TRBD1 (5 bases). Germline assignment: CDR1 SGHRS and CDR2 YFSETQ. The CDR3 sequence is 14 residues long. V was cut by 2 bases and J by 3 bases, with 11 bases left in between.

V is TRBV4-3 and J is TRBJ2-2, with D possibly TRBD2 on 6 matching bases. Germline values: CDR1 LGHNA, CDR2 YSLEER. The V gene lost 4 bases and the J gene lost 4 bases, with 19 bases spanning the gap. The CDR3 length is 17 residues. The CDR3 is CASSPQVGLAFTGELFF. Written as DNA, the CDR3 is TGCGCCAGCAGCCCTCAAGTAGGGCTAGCGTTCACCGGGGAGCTGTTTTTT.

The chain combines TRBV5-1 with TRBJ2-2; 7 bases match TRBD1. The CDR3 is made up of 16 amino acids. With V trimmed by 4 bases and J by 0 bases, 6 bases remained unmatched. Germline CDR1 reads SGHRS; CDR2 reads YFSETQ. CDR3 in DNA: TGCGCCAGCAGCCTTGAGGGACAGACGAACACCGGGGAGCTGTTTTTT. It codes for CASSLEGQTNTGELFF.

This chain connects TRBV6-1 to TRBJ1-5, with TRBD1 as a possible D gene (5 bases). V shed 2 bases and J shed 11 bases, with 10 bases lying between them. This CDR3 has 12 amino acids. Looked up from germline, CDR1 is MNHNS and CDR2 is SASEGT. The CDR3 region is CASSETVQAQHF. In DNA form, the CDR3 reads TGTGCCAGCAGTGAAACTGTACAGGCCCAGCATTTT.

This sequence joins TRBV4-3 and TRBJ1-1; TRBD1 might be the D (5 bases). The germline CDR1 and CDR2 sequences are LGHNA and YSLEER. This CDR3 spans 13 amino acids. V was cut by 4 bases and J by 1 base, with 7 bases left in between. CDR3 nucleotide sequence: TGCGCCAGCAGCCGGCAGGGGAACACTGAAGCTTTCTTT. Translated: CASSRQGNTEAFF.

V usage is TRBV5-1 and J usage is TRBJ2-7; 8 positions match TRBD1. This CDR3 has 17 amino acids. J gave up 3 bases and V 2 bases, and 13 bases lay outside the gene matches. Germline CDR1 SGHRS, CDR2 YFSETQ. CDR3 region: CASSFAPSGQANYEQYF. DNA of the CDR3: TGCGCCAGCAGCTTCGCCCCCTCGGGACAGGCCAACTACGAGCAGTACTTC.

This sequence joins TRBV5-6 and TRBJ1-4; D is unresolved. V shed 2 bases and J shed 4 bases, with 9 bases lying between them. The CDR3 sequence is 14 residues long. The V gene's germline CDR1 is SGHDT and CDR2 YYEEEE. CDR3 coding DNA: TGTGCCAGCAGCTTCGCAGGTTTTAATGAAAAACTGTTTTTT. This encodes CASSFAGFNEKLFF.

As to this clone: The sample contains more than one DNA sequence encoding this CDR3. This chain joins TRBV20-1 and TRBJ2-5; D remains ambiguous. Germline V gene lookup returns CDR1 DFQATT and CDR2 SNEGSKA (reference sequence). The CDR3 runs to 10 residues. Trimming cost V 6 bases and J 4 bases, with 6 bases left between them. Written as DNA, the CDR3 is TGCAGTGCGGTACGAGAGACCCAGTACTTC. Amino acid sequence: CSAVRETQYF.

This clone is a singleton in its sample. V gene TRBV7-2 combines with J gene TRBJ1-1; 7 bases match TRBD1. Germline CDR1 and CDR2: SGHTA and FQGNSA. J gave up 1 base and V 5 bases, and 4 bases lay outside the gene matches. The CDR3 totals 14 residues. CDR3: CASSLGQPNTEAFF. The CDR3 DNA is TGTGCCAGCAGCCTGGGACAGCCGAACACTGAAGCTTTCTTT.

V is TRBV7-9 and J is TRBJ2-2; a weak D match, TRBD1 (6 bases). The CDR3 covers 14 residues. Trimming removed 8 bases from V and 1 base from J, with 11 bases in between. Germline-derived CDR1 and CDR2 are SEHNR and FQNEAQ (reference sequence). CDR3 sequence: CASASRGNTGELFF. CDR3 nucleotides: TGTGCCAGCGCCAGCAGGGGGAACACCGGGGAGCTGTTTTTT.

This clone occurred once. This chain joins TRBV4-2 and TRBJ2-1, with 9 bases aligning to TRBD2. Unmatched junction bases numbered 13, after V lost 4 bases and J lost 9 bases. The CDR3 runs to 16 residues. The germline V gene has CDR1 LGHNA and CDR2 YNFKEQ. The CDR3 DNA sequence: TGTGCCAGCAGCCCTACTCCGGGACTAGCAATGATTGAGCAGTTCTTC. This encodes CASSPTPGLAMIEQFF.

Notes on this clone: The CDR3 does not close with the conserved phenylalanine or tryptophan, likely indicating a read error. This rearrangement joins TRBV5-4 to TRBJ2-7; unclear D gene. V was pared by 5 bases and J by 0 bases, with 15 bases between. CDR1 SGHNT and CDR2 YYREEE come from the germline V gene (reference sequence). The CDR3 loop spans 15 amino acids. CDR3 DNA sequence: TGTGCCAGCAGTATAGACACCACACCCTCCTACGAGCAGTACCTC. This codes for CASSIDTTPSYEQYL.

The V and J genes are TRBV7-2 and TRBJ2-1; 11 bases line up with TRBD2. Germline assignment: CDR1 SGHTA and CDR2 FQGNSA. The CDR3 has 16 amino acids. V dropped 5 bases and J dropped 2; count of bases not matched to a gene: 5. CDR3 in amino acids: CASSATSGSAYNEQFF. CDR3 nucleotide sequence: TGTGCCAGCAGCGCTACTAGCGGGAGCGCCTACAATGAGCAGTTCTTC.

The chain is built from TRBV5-1 and TRBJ2-7, with a possible D match to TRBD2 (6 bases). CDR1 SGHRS and CDR2 YFSETQ come from the germline V gene. The V gene lost 4 bases and the J gene lost 7 bases, with 27 bases spanning the gap. The CDR3 totals 17 residues. The CDR3 bases are TGCGCCAGCAGCAGAAACGGACGGGGGATGACGAACTATGAGCAGTACTTC. This translates into CASSRNGRGMTNYEQYF.